A selection of T cell receptor beta chains follows, all from one sample in a study of blood T cells in healthy people across ages. TCRdb fed the 5' RACE reads into MiXCR, producing one record per CDR3 protein. The profile shows some 1,800,000 distinct CDR3 sequences, more than 35% of them singletons. Sequencing input: blood. The source of these receptors is a human donor in good health. Both conserved end residues are part of each CDR3. Fields, in order: J gene, V gene, CDR3 protein.

TRBJ2-7 TRBV5-1 CASSLAPPVASGASYEQYF
TRBJ2-3 TRBV5-5 CASSLGDRGWTDTQYF
TRBJ1-1 TRBV5-1 CASSLVPGGNTEAFF
TRBJ1-1 TRBV4-3 CASSQGVFPGEGGYTEAFF
- TRBV29-1 CSVDASGGASEQYF
TRBJ1-4 TRBV4-2 CASSQAGTGVEKLFF
TRBJ2-1 TRBV7-2 CASSQDSYYNEQFF
TRBJ2-3 TRBV5-5 CASSLEGTVVHTQYF
- TRBV12-3/TRBV12-4 CASTPTRGAVYEQYF
TRBJ2-5 TRBV10-3 CAISESPGQGYSETQYF
TRBJ2-1 TRBV6-2/TRBV6-3 CASRPLTGKRGNEQFF
TRBJ2-1 TRBV28 CASATGYNEQFF
TRBJ2-5 TRBV27 CASSWGKGKETQYF
TRBJ1-3 TRBV12-3/TRBV12-4 CASSIQGGVSGNTIYF
TRBJ2-2 TRBV6-1 CASSEVWNTGELFF
TRBJ2-7 TRBV6-5 CASSYSGGGNEQYF
TRBJ2-3 TRBV6-1 CATQITGITDTQYF
TRBJ2-3 TRBV11-1 CASSSQGGVPTDTQYF
TRBJ1-4 TRBV7-2 CASRRGGNEKLFF
TRBJ1-2 TRBV29-1 CSVDRRLEPYGYTF
TRBJ1-1 TRBV5-1 CASSLTGGPNTEAFF
TRBJ2-1 TRBV29-1 CSVDADRNEQFF
TRBJ2-1 TRBV4-1 CASSQVGLAGVFF
TRBJ2-7 TRBV6-6 CASSYATPYEQYF
TRBJ2-5 TRBV19 CATGTPRRAETQYF
TRBJ1-4 TRBV11-3 CASSERTGYNEKLFF
TRBJ2-6 TRBV9 CASSPTGWTNVLTF
TRBJ2-1 TRBV11-1 CASSSVDSSYNEQFF
TRBJ2-6 TRBV7-8 CASRRPGANVLTF
TRBJ1-2 TRBV9 CASSVGRGVYGYTF
TRBJ2-6 TRBV15 CATSRDPRSGANVLTF
TRBJ1-2 TRBV18 CASSPPQARHGYTF
TRBJ2-1 TRBV5-1 CASSPSRTPTIYNEQFF
TRBJ2-1 TRBV4-2 CASSQEGQEYNEQFF
TRBJ2-3 TRBV5-1 CASKEQGTSTDTQYF
TRBJ2-7 TRBV20-1 CSARTIAGVDEQYF
TRBJ1-4 TRBV5-1 CASSEAGTNNSPNEKLFF
TRBJ2-4 TRBV15 CATSTKQGFRAKNIQYF
TRBJ1-6 TRBV5-5 CASTPSGTGDSPLHF
TRBJ2-6 TRBV6-2/TRBV6-3 CASSYSTRGASSGANVLTF
TRBJ1-2 TRBV6-5 CASSSLRDRDGYTF
TRBJ2-6 TRBV7-8 CASSLGAGGGIFSGANVLTF
TRBJ2-1 TRBV6-2/TRBV6-3 CASRSKGDRPRPNEQFF
TRBJ1-5 TRBV5-5 CASSLGAVLLTSNQPQHF
TRBJ2-1 TRBV7-2 CASTLRGVYNEQFF
TRBJ1-5 TRBV5-5 CASSLGTGPSNQPQHF
TRBJ2-7 TRBV2 CANSEGPYEQYF
TRBJ1-5 TRBV5-8 CASSPGRQPQHF
TRBJ2-5 TRBV7-2 CASSLAGTPNRETQYF
TRBJ2-4 TRBV15 CATSRDFSQYF